The clone carrying this TCR beta chain was counted at least ten times. The germline V and J ends were trimmed by 0 bases and 4 bases, with 19 bases remaining between them. The CDR3 covers 18 residues. Germline CDR1 is SGHRS and CDR2 is YFSETQ. The entry originates in a study of CD8+CD57+ T cells in acquired aplastic anemia. The template used for profiling TCR beta VDJ and CDR3 was genomic DNA. From the reads, TCRdb called clonotypes with MiXCR, one entry per CDR3 protein. The sample lists about 400,000 distinct CDR3 sequences; 65% to 75% were seen once. This clonotype was sampled from a human donor in good health, serving as a control. Sequenced sample: sorted CD4+, CD8+, or CD8+CD57+ T cells (not recorded which) from PBMCs. The chain uses TRBV5-1 and TRBJ2-2; TRBD1 might be the D (6 bases). In nucleotides, the CDR3 is TGCGCCAGCAGCTTGGAGGCCGGGACACCTAGAGCCACCGGGGAGCTGTTTTTT. Translation: CASSLEAGTPRATGELFF.